This TCR beta chain was recovered during a study of CD8 T cells in ankylosing spondylitis. Whole-study findings and limits: Seemingly characteristic of ankylosing spondylitis blood was a TCR beta motif consisting of 7 or 8 highly homologous variants. Disease-linked clones reportedly concentrated significantly in matched ankylosing spondylitis synovial fluid. CD8+ cells made up the disease-linked clones, which were relatively rare in peripheral blood.

Comments on this clonotype: What it recognizes is unknown.

Generation of TCR beta libraries employed quantitative 5'-RACE incorporating molecular barcodes. TCRdb reprocessed the 5' RACE reads via MiXCR and lists one record per CDR3 protein. The sample lists some 250,000 distinct CDR3 sequences, around 25% occurring once. Trimming took 0 bases from V and 0 from J, leaving 12 bases between them. Germline V gene sequence: CDR1 MNHEY, CDR2 SVGAGI. CDR3 size: 16 residues. V gene TRBV6-5 combines with J gene TRBJ2-7; no clear D. The TCR sequence derives from a male donor with ankylosing spondylitis or in good health (not recorded which). Sequenced input: blood, either unsorted or a sorted T cell fraction (not recorded which). CDR3 region: CASSYSVGFLSYEQYF. The DNA for the CDR3 is TGTGCCAGCAGTTACTCCGTAGGTTTTCTCTCCTACGAGCAGTACTTC.